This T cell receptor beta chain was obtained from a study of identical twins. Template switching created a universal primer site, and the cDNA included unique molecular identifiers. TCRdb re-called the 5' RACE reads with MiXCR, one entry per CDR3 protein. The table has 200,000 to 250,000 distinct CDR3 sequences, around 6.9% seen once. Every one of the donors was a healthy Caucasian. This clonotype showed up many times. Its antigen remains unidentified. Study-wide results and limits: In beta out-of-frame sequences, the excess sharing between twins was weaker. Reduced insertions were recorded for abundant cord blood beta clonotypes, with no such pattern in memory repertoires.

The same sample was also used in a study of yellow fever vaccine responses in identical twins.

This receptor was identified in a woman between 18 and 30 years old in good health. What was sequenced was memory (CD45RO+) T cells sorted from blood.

In nucleotides, the CDR3 is TGTGCCAGCAGTGACCGGACAGTAAGCTCCTACAATGAGCAGTTCTTC. It encodes CASSDRTVSSYNEQFF. J is TRBJ2-1 and V is TRBV12-3 or TRBV12-4, with a weak D call TRBD1 (6 bases). V was cut by 5 bases and J by 0 bases, with 14 bases left in between. There are 16 residues in the CDR3.